This T cell receptor (beta chain) was found in a study of blood T cell repertoires in COVID-19. Study-level information: The cDNA or gDNA used as material had been derived from T cells, B-cell-depleted T cells, or PBMCs.

V dropped 5 bases and J dropped 5 bases, with 9 bases sitting between them. Germline V gene data show CDR1 as MNHEY and CDR2 as SVGEGT. This CDR3 contains 12 residues. This table comes from immunoSEQ multiplex PCR, and its TCRdb copy is limited to in-frame clones, with some not included. The repertoire holds about 200,000 clones, with around 86% as singletons. The sample was peripheral blood. The receptor was isolated from a human donor in a cohort sampled during active COVID-19. The rearrangement links TRBV6-2 or TRBV6-3 to TRBJ1-1; D gene uncertain. CDR3 region: CASSRGRTEAFF. The CDR3 bases are TGTGCCAGCAGTCGAGGGAGGACTGAAGCTTTCTTT.